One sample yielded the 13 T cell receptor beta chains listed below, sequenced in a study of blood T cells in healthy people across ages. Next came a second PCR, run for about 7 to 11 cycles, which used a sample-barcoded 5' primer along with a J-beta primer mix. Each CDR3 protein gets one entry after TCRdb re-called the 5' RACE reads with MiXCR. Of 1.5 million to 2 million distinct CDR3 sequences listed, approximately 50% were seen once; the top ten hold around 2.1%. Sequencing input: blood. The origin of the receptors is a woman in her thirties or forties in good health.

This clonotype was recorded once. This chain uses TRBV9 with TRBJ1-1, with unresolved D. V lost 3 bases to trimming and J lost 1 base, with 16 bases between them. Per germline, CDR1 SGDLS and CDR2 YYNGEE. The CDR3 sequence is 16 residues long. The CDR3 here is CASSARLPRGNTEAFF. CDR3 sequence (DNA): TGTGCCAGCAGCGCCCGACTCCCCCGTGGGAACACTGAAGCTTTCTTT. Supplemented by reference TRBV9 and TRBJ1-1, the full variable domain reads DSGVTQTPKHLITATGQRVTLRCSPRSGDLSVYWYQQSLDQGLQFLIQYYNGEERAKGNILERFSAQQFPDLHSELNLSSLELGDSALYFCASSARLPRGNTEAFFGQGTRLTVV.

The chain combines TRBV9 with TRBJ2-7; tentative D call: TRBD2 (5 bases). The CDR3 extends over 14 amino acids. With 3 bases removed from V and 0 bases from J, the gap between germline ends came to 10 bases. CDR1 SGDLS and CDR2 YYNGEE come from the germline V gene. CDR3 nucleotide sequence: TGTGCCAGCAGCGCCTTCCGGGACTCCTACGAGCAGTACTTC. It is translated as CASSAFRDSYEQYF. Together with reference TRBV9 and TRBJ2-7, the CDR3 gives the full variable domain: DSGVTQTPKHLITATGQRVTLRCSPRSGDLSVYWYQQSLDQGLQFLIQYYNGEERAKGNILERFSAQQFPDLHSELNLSSLELGDSALYFCASSAFRDSYEQYFGPGTRLTVT.

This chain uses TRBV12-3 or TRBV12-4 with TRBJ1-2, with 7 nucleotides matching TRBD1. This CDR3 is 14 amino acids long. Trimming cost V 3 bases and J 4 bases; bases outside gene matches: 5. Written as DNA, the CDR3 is TGTGCCAGCAGTTTGTCGGGACAGACCTATGGCTACACCTTC. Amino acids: CASSLSGQTYGYTF.

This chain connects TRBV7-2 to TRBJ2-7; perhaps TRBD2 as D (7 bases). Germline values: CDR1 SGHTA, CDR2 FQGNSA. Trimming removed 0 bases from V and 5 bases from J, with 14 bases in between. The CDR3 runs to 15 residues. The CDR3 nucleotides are TGTGCCAGCAGCTTAGCGGGGGGGCGAAGGCACGAGCAGTACTTC. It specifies CASSLAGGRRHEQYF.

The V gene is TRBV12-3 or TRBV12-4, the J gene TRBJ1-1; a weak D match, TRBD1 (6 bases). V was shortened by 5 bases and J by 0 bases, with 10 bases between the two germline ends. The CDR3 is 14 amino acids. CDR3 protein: CASSTGTMNTEAFF. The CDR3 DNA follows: TGTGCCAGCAGTACCGGGACAATGAACACTGAAGCTTTCTTT.

The CDR3 reads CASARTAGGGETQYF. The CDR3 DNA reads as TGTGCCAGCGCACGGACGGCGGGGGGAGGGGAGACCCAGTACTTC. The chain links TRBV9 to TRBJ2-5; 8 bases are a match to TRBD2. Trimming removed 7 bases from V and 5 bases from J; junction bases left unmatched: 13. Per germline, CDR1 SGDLS and CDR2 YYNGEE. The CDR3 consists of 15 residues.

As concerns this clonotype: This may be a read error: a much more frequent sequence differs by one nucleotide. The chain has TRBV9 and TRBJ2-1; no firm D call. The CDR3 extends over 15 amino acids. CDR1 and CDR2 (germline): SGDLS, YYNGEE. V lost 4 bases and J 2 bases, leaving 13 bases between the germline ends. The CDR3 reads CASSPRAEAYNEQFF. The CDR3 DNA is TGTGCCAGCAGCCCTCGGGCAGAAGCCTACAATGAGCAGTTCTTC.

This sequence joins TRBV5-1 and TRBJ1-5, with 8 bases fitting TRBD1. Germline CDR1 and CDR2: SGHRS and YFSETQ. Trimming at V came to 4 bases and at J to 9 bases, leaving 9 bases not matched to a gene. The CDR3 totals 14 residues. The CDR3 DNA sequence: TGCGCCAGCAGCCTCGGGACAGGCGATCGGCCCCAGCATTTT. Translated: CASSLGTGDRPQHF. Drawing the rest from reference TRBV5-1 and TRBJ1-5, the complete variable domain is KAGVTQTPRYLIKTRGQQVTLSCSPISGHRSVSWYQQTPGQGLQFLFEYFSETQRNKGNFPGRFSGRQFSNSRSEMNVSTLELGDSALYLCASSLGTGDRPQHFGDGTRLSIL.

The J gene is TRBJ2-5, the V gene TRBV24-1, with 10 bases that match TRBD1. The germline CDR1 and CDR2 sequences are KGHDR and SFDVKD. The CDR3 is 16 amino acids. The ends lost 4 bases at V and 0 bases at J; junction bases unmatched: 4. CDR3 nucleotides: TGTGCCACCAGTGAGGCCGGGACAGGGGACCAAGAGACCCAGTACTTC. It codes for CATSEAGTGDQETQYF.

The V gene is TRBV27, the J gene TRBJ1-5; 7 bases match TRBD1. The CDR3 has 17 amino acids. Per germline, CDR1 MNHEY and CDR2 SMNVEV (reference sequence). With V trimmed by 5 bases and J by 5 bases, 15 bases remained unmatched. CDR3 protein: CASSDMGQTSTDQPQHF. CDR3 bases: TGTGCCAGCAGTGACATGGGACAGACAAGTACTGATCAGCCCCAGCATTTT.

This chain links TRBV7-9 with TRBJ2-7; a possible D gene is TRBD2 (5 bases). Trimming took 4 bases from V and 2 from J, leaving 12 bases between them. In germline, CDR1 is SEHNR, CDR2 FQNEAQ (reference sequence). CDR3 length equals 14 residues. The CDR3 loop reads CASSSGSGTYEQYF. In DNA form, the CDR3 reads TGTGCCAGCAGCTCCGGCTCGGGGACCTACGAGCAGTACTTC.

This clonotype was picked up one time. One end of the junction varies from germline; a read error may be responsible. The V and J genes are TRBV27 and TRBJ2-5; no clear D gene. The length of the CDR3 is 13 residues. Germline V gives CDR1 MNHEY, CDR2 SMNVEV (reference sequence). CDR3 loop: CASSLLYQETPYF. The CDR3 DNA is TGTGCCAGCAGTTTACTATACCAAGAGACCCCGTACTTC.

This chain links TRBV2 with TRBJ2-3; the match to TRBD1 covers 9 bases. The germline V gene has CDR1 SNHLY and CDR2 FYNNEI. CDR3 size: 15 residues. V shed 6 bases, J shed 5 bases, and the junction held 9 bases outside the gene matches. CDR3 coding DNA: TGTGCCAGCAGCCTAACAGGGGGCTGGGGAGATACGCAGTATTTT. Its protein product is CASSLTGGWGDTQYF.